This T cell receptor beta chain was sequenced for a study of post-analysis software for immune sequencing data (dated by TCRdb to between 2015 and 2017). In terms of the full investigation: Recorded disease courses included relapsing-remitting, secondary progressive and progressive-relapsing multiple sclerosis, with some patients lacking subtype annotation. A subset of samples was prepared in parallel using single-end sample barcoding, then pooled and co-amplified after Illumina adapter ligation. The patient repertoires were compared against some twelve previously published healthy control repertoires obtained from donors aged roughly 6 to 26 years. Overall results and qualifications from the work: Significantly higher frequencies in patients than in controls were found for five or six TRBV segments, including TRBV5-6, TRBV5-1 and TRBV20-1. When samples were clustered directly using the F measure, samples prepared in the same batch co-clustered strongly, which prompted a batch-effect correction. The multiple sclerosis patient group was slightly younger than the control group. Normalized Chao1 diversity was significantly lower in multiple sclerosis patients than controls, suggesting substantial peripheral T-cell clonal expansion.

This clonotype was observed a handful of times. The antigen it binds to is not known. Base qualities were left out, and no much larger clone turns up one base away. The germline V gene gives CDR1 as SGHRS and CDR2 as YFSETQ. Deletion took 1 base off V and 3 bases off J, with a span of 7 bases between the germline ends. From its cysteine to its phenylalanine, the CDR3 spans 13 amino acids. Here the CDR3 DNA is all that survives: 39 bases in frame from base 1. TCR beta repertoires were profiled from peripheral blood of approximately 13 young patients with multiple sclerosis to demonstrate the VDJtools post-analysis software. The multiple sclerosis patients were children and adolescents ranging in age from about 6 to 17 years. Receptors were amplified or captured by PCR. Sequenced using an Illumina HiSeq 2500. Unique molecular identifiers were incorporated into TCR beta cDNA libraries to reduce PCR and sequencing biases. Every 1 to 10 million input T cells yielded roughly 500,000 cDNA molecules, meaning each molecule approximated one T cell. Patient libraries were prepared and sequenced with the same protocol used for the earlier healthy control dataset. Within a given batch, samples were prepared together, multiplexed and sequenced on the same HiSeq lane. On the authors' methods: MIGEC handled the raw barcoded reads, throwing out single-read molecular identifier groups before consensus assembly and CDR3 extraction. VDJtools was used for post-analysis of the clonotype tables, with diversity normalized by down-sampling every dataset to the smallest sample size. To correct batch-related cross-sample contamination, repertoire overlap clustering matched CDR3 amino acid sequences but not nucleotide sequences. In TCRdb, the public reads were trimmed at Q25 with fastp and aligned with MiXCR, with productive beta chains retained. All rows with the same CDR3 protein become a single entry with the most common DNA and genes. The V and J calls here are based on TCRdb, not the publication. This sample holds roughly 800,000 distinct CDR3 sequences; about half were observed only once. Of the sample, roughly 4.9% falls within the top ten clones.

The TCR sequence derives from a girl between 10 and 17 years old with multiple sclerosis. The sequenced material came from blood. The sequence links TRBV5-1 to TRBJ2-5; a confident D gene designation cannot be given. The CDR3 protein is CASSLYTEETQYF. The nucleotide sequence reads TGCGCCAGCAGCTTGTACACCGAAGAGACCCAGTACTTC.